Listed here are 29 T cell receptor beta chains from one sample, sequenced in a study of shared clonotypes between healthy human individuals. Clones were sequenced by immunoSEQ multiplex PCR, and TCRdb holds only the in-frame ones, with some missing. The profile covers about 190,000 clones, with roughly 70% appearing a single time and 10% taken by the ten largest. The sequenced sample consisted of memory CD4+ T cells sorted from blood. Subset specified: CD45RA-negative fraction. The source is a man aged 25 to 45 in good health.

In its sample, this clone was seen once. The chain recombines TRBV9 with TRBJ1-3; 11 bases map to TRBD1. Germline V CDR1 and CDR2: SGDLS, YYNGEE. The CDR3 loop spans 15 amino acids. V shed 2 bases, J shed 8 bases, and the junction held 6 bases outside the gene matches. CDR3 sequence: CASSVRPGQGDTIYF. CDR3 nucleotide sequence: TGTGCCAGCAGCGTGAGACCGGGACAGGGGGACACCATATATTTT.

The chain carries TRBV18 and TRBJ2-7, with D possibly being TRBD1 (5 bases). This CDR3 is 13 amino acids long. In germline, CDR1 is KGHSH, CDR2 LQKENI. V was shortened by 0 bases and J by 9 bases, with 12 bases between the two germline ends. The CDR3: CASSPPTVVGQYF. The CDR3 DNA sequence: TGTGCCAGCTCACCACCGACAGTTGTGGGGCAGTACTTC.

CDR3 DNA sequence: TGCGCCAGCAGCTCAGGGGGGACAGGGCCCTACGAGCAGTACTTC. This codes for CASSSGGTGPYEQYF. The chain recombines TRBV5-1 with TRBJ2-7, with 9 bases identical to TRBD1. Trimming at V came to 3 bases and at J to 2 bases, leaving 6 bases not matched to a gene. There are 15 residues in the CDR3. From germline, CDR1 is SGHRS and CDR2 YFSETQ. Full variable domain (remainder filled in from reference TRBV5-1 and TRBJ2-7): KAGVTQTPRYLIKTRGQQVTLSCSPISGHRSVSWYQQTPGQGLQFLFEYFSETQRNKGNFPGRFSGRQFSNSRSEMNVSTLELGDSALYLCASSSGGTGPYEQYFGPGTRLTVT.

In this sample, this clone turned up a few times. This chain joins TRBV5-1 and TRBJ2-7; D is perhaps TRBD1 or TRBD2 (6 bases each). Germline CDR1 SGHRS, CDR2 YFSETQ. The V and J ends lost 4 bases and 6 bases respectively, with 11 bases between them. CDR3 size: 12 residues. The DNA of the CDR3 is TGCGCCAGCAGCCCTCCGGGGGCCGAGCAGTACTTC. Translated, it gives CASSPPGAEQYF.

Comments on this clone: An end of the junction differs from the germline gene, which may be a read error. This chain connects TRBV10-3 to TRBJ1-4; D is possibly TRBD1 (5 bases). The germline V gene encodes CDR1 ENHRY and CDR2 SYGVKD. The CDR3 runs to 12 residues. This CDR3 is CAISEARVGVFF. Written as DNA, the CDR3 is TGTGCCATCAGTGAAGCCAGGGTTGGGGTTTTCTTT.

This clone was seen a few times. The genes are TRBV7-2 and TRBJ1-1; a weak D match, TRBD1 (6 bases). The CDR3 is 12 residues long. Germline-derived CDR1 and CDR2 are SGHTA and FQGNSA. V dropped 6 bases and J dropped 6 bases, with 11 bases sitting between them. The CDR3 DNA sequence: TGTGCCAGCAGTTCACAGGGCTCTGAAGCTTTCTTT. This translates into CASSSQGSEAFF. Drawing the rest from reference TRBV7-2 and TRBJ1-1, the complete variable domain is GAGVSQSPSNKVTEKGKDVELRCDPISGHTALYWYRQSLGQGLEFLIYFQGNSAPDKSGLPSDRFSAERTGGSVSTLTIQRTQQEDSAVYLCASSSQGSEAFFGQGTRLTVV.

The J gene is TRBJ2-7, the V gene TRBV4-2, with TRBD1 matching 8 bases. The trim removed 4 bases at V and 5 bases at J, leaving 10 bases unmatched. The CDR3 totals 15 residues. Looked up from germline, CDR1 is LGHNA and CDR2 is YNFKEQ. This CDR3 reads CASSPKTGVAHEQYF. As DNA, the CDR3 is TGTGCCAGCAGCCCAAAGACAGGGGTAGCCCACGAGCAGTACTTC.

The chain recombines TRBV4-1 with TRBJ2-7; possible D gene TRBD2, 6 bases. V was cut by 1 base and J by 4 bases, with 11 bases left in between. The CDR3 is 14 residues long. Germline V gives CDR1 MGHRA, CDR2 YSYEKL. The CDR3: CASSQVRGLYEQYF. CDR3 sequence (DNA): TGCGCCAGCAGCCAAGTGCGGGGTTTATACGAGCAGTACTTC.

This clone was seen only a few times. The chain has TRBV4-1 and TRBJ2-1; TRBD2 matches at 12 bases. The germline CDR1 and CDR2 sequences are MGHRA and YSYEKL. J was trimmed by 7 bases and V by 0 bases; bases with no gene match: 7. This CDR3 has 17 residues. The CDR3 region has the DNA TGCGCCAGCAGCCAAGAGAGGGGACTAGCGGGTGATAATGAGCAGTTCTTC. Its protein product is CASSQERGLAGDNEQFF.

This CDR3 reads CASSEFGYEQYF. As DNA, the CDR3 is TGTGCCAGCAGTGAATTCGGGTACGAGCAGTACTTC. The V call is TRBV25-1, the J call TRBJ2-7; no definite D call. V was pared by 1 base and J by 4 bases, with 5 bases between. Germline-derived CDR1 and CDR2 are MGHDK and SYGVNS. CDR3 length: 12 amino acids.

The rearrangement links TRBV28 to TRBJ2-7; perhaps D is TRBD1 or TRBD2 (5 bases each). CDR1 is MDHEN, CDR2 SYDVKM, per germline. Trimming pared 5 bases from V and 3 bases from J, leaving 23 bases between. The CDR3 extends over 17 amino acids. As DNA, the CDR3 is TGTGCCAGCAGTGCCAAAACAGGAAATCTCGGGGACTACGAGCAGTACTTC. Translation gives CASSAKTGNLGDYEQYF.

This chain connects TRBV28 to TRBJ1-2; 9 bases match TRBD1. Germline CDR1 MDHEN, CDR2 SYDVKM. CDR3 length: 14 residues. The trim removed 7 bases at V and 4 bases at J, leaving 7 bases unmatched. The CDR3 coding sequence is TGTGCCAGCAAGTTACAGGGGGCGGGCTATGGCTACACCTTC. Protein: CASKLQGAGYGYTF.

This chain uses TRBV6-1 with TRBJ2-1; 9 nucleotides match TRBD2. V lost 0 bases to trimming and J lost 4 bases; unmatched junction nucleotides: 13. CDR3 length: 19 amino acids. The germline gives CDR1 MNHNS, CDR2 SASEGT. CDR3 bases: TGTGCCAGCAGTGAAGCCGGCCTAGCGGGGATAGGTGTGTACAATGAGCAGTTCTTC. It specifies CASSEAGLAGIGVYNEQFF.

The chain joins TRBV28 to TRBJ2-1, with 11 nucleotides matching TRBD2. CDR1 is MDHEN and CDR2 is SYDVKM in the germline V gene. J lost 5 bases, V lost 2 bases, and 5 bases had no gene match. The CDR3 is 16 amino acids. The DNA for the CDR3 is TGTGCCAGCAGTTTAGTGGGACTAGCGGCCGACAATGAGCAGTTCTTC. Protein product: CASSLVGLAADNEQFF.

The chain joins TRBV5-1 to TRBJ1-2; D gene ambiguous. This CDR3 has 15 amino acids. Germline CDR1 SGHRS, CDR2 YFSETQ. Trimming shortened V by 4 bases and J by 0 bases, and 13 bases separated the two germline ends. The CDR3, as DNA: TGCGCCAGCAGCCCCCAAGTCGGGGCTAACTATGGCTACACCTTC. This translates into CASSPQVGANYGYTF.

The genes are TRBV30 and TRBJ1-4; D is uncertain. This CDR3 has 11 amino acids. Trimming removed 6 bases from V and 8 bases from J, with 10 bases in between. Germline CDR1 reads GTSNPN; CDR2 reads SVGIG (reference sequence). DNA for the CDR3: TGTGCCTGCAACGGGCGGGAAAAACTGTTTTTT. This gives the protein CACNGREKLFF.

The rearrangement uses TRBV19 and TRBJ2-4; weak D call: TRBD2 (5 bases). Germline CDR1 LNHDA, CDR2 SQIVND (reference sequence). CDR3 length: 13 amino acids. V was clipped by 7 bases and J by 8 bases, with 15 bases between them. The CDR3 protein is CASTPWGEDIQYF. CDR3 bases: TGTGCCAGTACCCCCTGGGGAGAGGACATTCAGTACTTC.

V gene TRBV4-3 combines with J gene TRBJ2-6; no definite D call. Germline CDR1 and CDR2: LGHNA and YSLEER. The V end lost 0 bases, the J end lost 0 bases, and 6 bases lay between the germline ends. CDR3 size: 16 residues. The CDR3 bases are TGCGCCAGCAGCCAAGACAGTTTCTCTGGGGCCAACGTCCTGACTTTC. It translates to CASSQDSFSGANVLTF.

This chain uses TRBV19 with TRBJ1-2; 7 bases are a match to TRBD1. V trimming: 10 bases; J trimming: 4 bases; junction bases outside the gene matches: 12. Germline assignment: CDR1 LNHDA and CDR2 SQIVND (reference sequence). CDR3 length: 14 residues. CDR3 amino acids: CATSRGQGSYGYTF. The CDR3, as DNA: TGTGCCACGTCGAGGGGGCAGGGTAGCTATGGCTACACCTTC.

The chain has TRBV5-1 and TRBJ1-4; a weak D match, TRBD1 (5 bases). V was trimmed by 4 bases and J by 4 bases, leaving 14 bases between them. Germline-derived CDR1 and CDR2 are SGHRS and YFSETQ. The CDR3 is 15 residues long. DNA of the CDR3: TGCGCCAGCAGCCCCCGCCCGGGGGTTAATGAAAAACTGTTTTTT. It specifies CASSPRPGVNEKLFF.

The chain joins TRBV29-1 to TRBJ2-7, with 10 nucleotides matching TRBD1. This CDR3 has 13 amino acids. V gave up 7 bases and J gave up 2 bases; unmatched junction bases: 5. Germline values: CDR1 SQVTM, CDR2 ANQGSEA. CDR3 region: CSGGTGDAYEQYF. DNA for the CDR3: TGCAGCGGGGGGACAGGGGATGCCTACGAGCAGTACTTC.

This clone was observed a single time. The chain recombines TRBV5-6 with TRBJ2-5; weak D call: TRBD1 (6 bases). CDR3 length equals 14 residues. Trimming removed 0 bases at V and 3 bases at J, with 9 bases between. CDR1 is SGHDT, CDR2 YYEEEE, per germline. CDR3 in DNA: TGTGCCAGCAGCTTGGAGGACAGAAAAGAGACCCAGTACTTC. It codes for CASSLEDRKETQYF. Looking up the rest from reference TRBV5-6 and TRBJ2-5 gives the full variable domain: DAGVTQSPTHLIKTRGQQVTLRCSPKSGHDTVSWYQQALGQGPQFIFQYYEEEERQRGNFPDRFSGHQFPNYSSELNVNALLLGDSALYLCASSLEDRKETQYFGPGTRLLVL.

V usage is TRBV5-1 and J usage is TRBJ2-2; possible D gene TRBD1, 5 bases. The CDR3 is made up of 16 amino acids. From germline, CDR1 is SGHRS and CDR2 YFSETQ. The germline V and J ends were trimmed by 0 bases and 2 bases, with 11 bases remaining between them. CDR3 sequence: CASSLDQGYNTGELFF. The CDR3 DNA reads TGCGCCAGCAGCTTGGATCAGGGATACAACACCGGGGAGCTGTTTTTT.

This clone has a single count. This chain links TRBV6-1 with TRBJ2-7; the D call may be TRBD1 or TRBD2 (6 bases each). V was shortened by 6 bases and J by 2 bases, with 11 bases between the two germline ends. The CDR3 is made up of 13 amino acids. The germline V gene has CDR1 MNHNS and CDR2 SASEGT. The CDR3 bases are TGTGCCAGCAGGCGGGACACGACCTACGAGCAGTACTTC. As protein: CASRRDTTYEQYF.

This CDR3 reads CASSLAVLGQGNTGELFF. The CDR3 nucleotides are TGTGCCAGCAGCTTAGCAGTCTTAGGACAGGGGAACACCGGGGAGCTGTTTTTT. The V gene is TRBV7-2, the J gene TRBJ2-2; 8 bases are shared with TRBD1. The CDR3 spans 18 residues. The germline gives CDR1 SGHTA, CDR2 FQGNSA. V shed 0 bases, J shed 1 base, and the junction held 7 bases outside the gene matches.

CDR3 in amino acids: CASSISAASSYEQYF. The CDR3 region has the DNA TGTGCCAGTAGTATTTCTGCTGCCTCCTCCTACGAGCAGTACTTC. The chain carries TRBV19 and TRBJ2-7; D is unclear. The germline V and J ends were trimmed by 3 bases and 0 bases, with 12 bases remaining between them. The CDR3 covers 15 residues. Germline CDR1 reads LNHDA; CDR2 reads SQIVND (reference sequence).

Only a few counts were recorded for this clone. The rearrangement links TRBV9 to TRBJ2-7; D might be TRBD1 (6 bases). The germline V and J ends were trimmed by 7 bases and 3 bases, with 20 bases remaining between them. The germline V gene encodes CDR1 SGDLS and CDR2 YYNGEE. The CDR3 is 15 residues long. DNA for the CDR3: TGTGCCAGCGGGGGCATAGCCGGGAACAACTACGAGCAGTACTTC. It codes for CASGGIAGNNYEQYF.

This clone appeared a single time. The V and J genes are TRBV6-1 and TRBJ2-1; 9 nucleotides align to TRBD2. This CDR3 has 14 amino acids. Trimming cost V 7 bases and J 2 bases; bases outside gene matches: 3. The germline CDR1 and CDR2 sequences are MNHNS and SASEGT. CDR3 loop: CASTSGEPYNEQFF. For the CDR3, the DNA is TGTGCCAGCACTAGCGGGGAACCCTACAATGAGCAGTTCTTC.

V and J are TRBV6-1 and TRBJ1-2, with 7 bases identical to TRBD1. CDR3 length: 15 amino acids. The V gene end was trimmed by 2 bases and the J gene end by 10 bases; junction bases not matched to a gene: 13. Germline CDR1 reads MNHNS; CDR2 reads SASEGT. DNA of the CDR3: TGTGCCAGCAGTGAAAGACCTGCAGGGGGAACCATCTACACCTTC. Translation gives CASSERPAGGTIYTF.